One sample yielded the 29 T cell receptor beta chains listed below, sequenced in a study of T cells in localized non-small cell lung cancer. Repertoires were generated with immunoSEQ multiplex PCR, while TCRdb's copy carries only in-frame clones and drops some. The table includes almost 30,000 clones, more than 75% detected once. Sequencing was performed on peripheral blood, taken before any cancer treatment. These TCRs come from a female donor of 60 years or more with stage III squamous cell lung carcinoma.

The rearrangement joins TRBV30 to TRBJ1-1; D might be TRBD1 (5 bases). Trimming took 4 bases from V and 6 from J, leaving 21 bases between them. The CDR3 covers 15 residues. Germline CDR1 reads GTSNPN; CDR2 reads SVGIG (reference sequence). CDR3: CAWTKRSRGLAEAFF. The CDR3 DNA reads as TGTGCCTGGACCAAAAGATCTAGGGGTTTGGCTGAAGCTTTCTTT. Variable domain in full (rest from reference TRBV30 and TRBJ1-1): SQTIHQWPATLVQPVGSPLSLECTVEGTSNPNLYWYRQAAGRGLQLLFYSVGIGQISSEVPQNLSASRPQDRQFILSSKKLLLSDSGFYLCAWTKRSRGLAEAFFGQGTRLTVV.

This chain uses TRBV10-2 with TRBJ2-5; D is perhaps TRBD2 (6 bases). V was cut by 8 bases and J by 5 bases, with 12 bases left in between. This CDR3 comprises 12 residues. The germline gives CDR1 WSHSY, CDR2 SAAADI. The CDR3 DNA reads as TGCGCCAGCCGGGGGTATCAGGAGACCCAGTACTTC. Translation: CASRGYQETQYF.

The chain recombines TRBV10-3 with TRBJ1-1, with 8 bases fitting TRBD1. CDR3 length: 16 amino acids. CDR1 and CDR2 (germline): ENHRY, SYGVKD. Trimming cost V 3 bases and J 4 bases; bases outside gene matches: 10. The CDR3 sequence is CAISERAGGTSTEAFF. CDR3 in DNA: TGTGCCATCAGTGAAAGGGCAGGGGGCACGAGCACTGAAGCTTTCTTT.

J is TRBJ2-7 and V is TRBV27; unclear D gene. The CDR3 runs to 16 residues. V lost 3 bases, J lost 4 bases, and 19 bases lay in between. CDR1 is MNHEY, CDR2 SMNVEV, per germline (reference sequence). The CDR3 spells CASSLVGAPGFYEQYF. The DNA for the CDR3 is TGTGCCAGCAGTTTGGTCGGCGCCCCCGGCTTTTACGAGCAGTACTTC.

The rearrangement links TRBV7-3 to TRBJ2-5; 7 bases line up with TRBD2. The CDR3 is 12 amino acids. Trimming removed 0 bases from V and 10 bases from J; junction bases left unmatched: 2. Germline lookup yields CDR1 SGHTA and CDR2 FQGTGA. For the CDR3, the DNA is TGTGCCAGCAGCTTAACGGGGGGGATCCAGTACTTC. Protein product: CASSLTGGIQYF.

This sequence joins TRBV19 and TRBJ1-1; 8 bases line up with TRBD1. With V trimmed by 6 bases and J by 4 bases, 10 bases remained unmatched. The CDR3 length is 15 residues. Germline V CDR1 and CDR2: LNHDA, SQIVND (reference sequence). CDR3 region: CASRQGASDSTEAFF. The CDR3 DNA reads TGTGCCAGTAGGCAGGGGGCTAGTGATAGCACTGAAGCTTTCTTT. The variable domain in full, with the rest retrieved from reference TRBV19 and TRBJ1-1, is DGGITQSPKYLFRKEGQNVTLSCEQNLNHDAMYWYRQDPGQGLRLIYYSQIVNDFQKGDIAEGYSVSREKKESFPLTVTSAQKNPTAFYLCASRQGASDSTEAFFGQGTRLTVV.

CDR3 region: CASSQDLGGGRNEQFF. For the CDR3, the DNA is TGCGCCAGCAGCCAAGATCTGGGCGGGGGCCGCAATGAGCAGTTCTTC. The chain combines TRBV4-3 with TRBJ2-1; TRBD2 is a possible D gene (7 bases). The CDR3 spans 16 residues. Trimming removed 0 bases from V and 6 bases from J, with 15 bases in between. CDR1 is LGHNA, CDR2 YSLEER, per germline.

The rearrangement uses TRBV7-9 and TRBJ1-6; 9 bases are a match to TRBD1. There are 15 residues in the CDR3. Germline-derived CDR1 and CDR2 are SEHNR and FQNEAQ (reference sequence). The V segment lost 6 bases and the J segment 13 bases; nucleotides outside the gene matches: 13. Here the CDR3 DNA reads TGTGCCAGCAGTTCCCGTAGGACAGGGGACCCCCCCCTCCACTTT. Translated: CASSSRRTGDPPLHF.

The V gene is TRBV15, the J gene TRBJ2-7, with TRBD1 identical over 8 bases. There are 16 residues in the CDR3. Losses at the gene ends were 5 bases for V and 0 bases for J; bases not matched to a gene: 9. CDR1 and CDR2 from the germline V gene are LNHNV and YYDKDF (reference sequence). This CDR3 is CATSLTRTGSSYEQYF. CDR3 DNA sequence: TGTGCCACCAGCCTCACCCGGACAGGGAGCTCCTACGAGCAGTACTTC.

The V gene is TRBV18, the J gene TRBJ1-1, with D possibly being TRBD1 (5 bases). CDR1 KGHSH and CDR2 LQKENI come from the germline V gene. This CDR3 contains 15 residues. V gave up 2 bases and J gave up 5 bases, with 15 bases separating them. The CDR3 protein is CASSPGWGPRTEAFF. The CDR3 bases are TGTGCCAGCTCACCAGGTTGGGGACCAAGGACTGAAGCTTTCTTT.

The V and J genes are TRBV29-1 and TRBJ2-3; D gene unclear. The length of the CDR3 is 13 residues. Germline V gene data show CDR1 as SQVTM and CDR2 as ANQGSEA. V was shortened by 2 bases and J by 0 bases, with 6 bases between the two germline ends. The chain's CDR3 is CSVEWGSTDTQYF. CDR3 DNA sequence: TGCAGCGTTGAATGGGGTAGCACAGATACGCAGTATTTT.

V gene TRBV27 combines with J gene TRBJ2-5; TRBD1 agrees at 8 bases. The trim removed 2 bases at V and 5 bases at J, leaving 10 bases unmatched. Germline CDR1 and CDR2: MNHEY and SMNVEV (reference sequence). The CDR3 extends over 16 amino acids. Here the CDR3 DNA reads TGTGCCAGCAGTTTAAGGGCAGGGGGCTGGGGGGAGACCCAGTACTTC. This encodes CASSLRAGGWGETQYF.

This chain uses TRBV7-9 with TRBJ2-7, with D possibly TRBD2 on 5 matching bases. V gave up 5 bases and J gave up 1 base, with 9 bases separating them. Germline CDR1 SEHNR, CDR2 FQNEAQ (reference sequence). There are 13 residues in the CDR3. The CDR3 DNA sequence: TGTGCCAGCAGCCCTCGGACTTCCTACGAGCAGTACTTC. It specifies CASSPRTSYEQYF.

The V gene is TRBV7-2, the J gene TRBJ2-1; unclear D gene. In germline, CDR1 is SGHTA, CDR2 FQGNSA. Trimming took 1 base from V and 0 from J, leaving 7 bases between them. This CDR3 spans 15 amino acids. The CDR3 sequence is CASSLDLGSYNEQFF. For the CDR3, the DNA is TGTGCCAGCAGCTTAGACCTGGGCTCCTACAATGAGCAGTTCTTC.

V usage is TRBV6-1 and J usage is TRBJ1-1, with TRBD1 as a possible D gene (6 bases). CDR3 length: 13 residues. Trimming removed 6 bases from V and 4 bases from J, with 12 bases in between. CDR1 MNHNS and CDR2 SASEGT come from the germline V gene. The DNA of the CDR3 is TGTGCCAGCAGCAGGGGTCTGTTCACTGAAGCTTTCTTT. It is translated as CASSRGLFTEAFF.

The V and J genes are TRBV28 and TRBJ2-5; D is undetermined. V was pared by 3 bases and J by 9 bases, with 14 bases between. CDR3 length: 13 amino acids. Germline V CDR1 and CDR2: MDHEN, SYDVKM. CDR3 sequence (DNA): TGTGCCAGCAGTTTCGGTGAGCGACATCCCCAGTACTTC. It translates to CASSFGERHPQYF.

The rearrangement links TRBV21-1 to TRBJ2-2. TRBV21-1 is given as a pseudogene. This CDR3 spans 18 amino acids. The DNA of the CDR3 is TGTGCCAGCAGCAAAGAATCCTCCAGGAGCGTCTCCTCCGGGGAGCTGTTTTTT. Translating it yields CASSKESSRSVSSGELFF.

This clone occurred once. V usage is TRBV5-1 and J usage is TRBJ2-5; the D gene is possibly TRBD2 (6 bases). The length of the CDR3 is 13 residues. The ends were cut back, 4 bases at V and 5 bases at J, with 12 bases in the middle. The germline gives CDR1 SGHRS, CDR2 YFSETQ. The CDR3: CASSQDYGETQYF. CDR3 sequence (DNA): TGCGCCAGCAGCCAGGACTACGGGGAGACCCAGTACTTC.

The chain has TRBV6-5 and TRBJ1-3; 7 bases align to TRBD1. The V segment lost 2 bases and the J segment 0 bases; nucleotides outside the gene matches: 4. The germline V gene has CDR1 MNHEY and CDR2 SVGAGI. The CDR3 has 16 amino acids. CDR3 DNA sequence: TGTGCCAGCAGTTACACCTCAGGGGGCTCTGGAAACACCATATATTTT. Encoded protein: CASSYTSGGSGNTIYF.

This clone occurred once. This chain uses TRBV5-8 with TRBJ2-1, with unresolved D. The germline V and J ends were trimmed by 1 base and 7 bases, with 9 bases remaining between them. The germline CDR1 and CDR2 sequences are SGHTS and YDEGEE. The CDR3 loop spans 13 amino acids. The CDR3 is CASSLYILNEQFF. The CDR3 nucleotides read TGTGCCAGCAGCTTGTATATCCTTAATGAGCAGTTCTTC.

V is TRBV27 and J is TRBJ1-1; D possibly corresponds to TRBD1 (5 bases). Germline V gene sequence: CDR1 MNHEY, CDR2 SMNVEV (reference sequence). This CDR3 region has 16 residues. Trimming cost V 5 bases and J 0 bases, with 16 bases left between them. CDR3 in DNA: TGTGCCAGCAGTCCAGGGACCGAATATTTGAACACTGAAGCTTTCTTT. It yields the protein CASSPGTEYLNTEAFF.

This clone turned up a few times. This sequence joins TRBV5-6 and TRBJ1-1; 9 positions match TRBD1. Trimming cost V 0 bases and J 0 bases; bases outside gene matches: 9. Germline lookup yields CDR1 SGHDT and CDR2 YYEEEE. This CDR3 region has 18 residues. DNA for the CDR3: TGTGCCAGCAGCTTGGCCGAACAGGGGGCTTTGGTGAACACTGAAGCTTTCTTT. Encoded protein: CASSLAEQGALVNTEAFF. The entire variable domain, with the rest obtained from reference TRBV5-6 and TRBJ1-1, is as follows: DAGVTQSPTHLIKTRGQQVTLRCSPKSGHDTVSWYQQALGQGPQFIFQYYEEEERQRGNFPDRFSGHQFPNYSSELNVNALLLGDSALYLCASSLAEQGALVNTEAFFGQGTRLTVV.

V usage is TRBV25-1 and J usage is TRBJ2-7; 11 bases agree with TRBD2. This CDR3 contains 16 residues. The V and J ends lost 2 bases and 7 bases, in that order; junction bases with no gene match: 10. Germline CDR1 is MGHDK and CDR2 is SYGVNS. The CDR3, as DNA: TGTGCCAGCAGTGAAAGACGACTAGCGGGGTTTCGGGAGCAGTACTTC. It encodes CASSERRLAGFREQYF.

This chain connects TRBV29-1 to TRBJ1-2; D is unresolved. V shed 4 bases and J shed 3 bases, with 9 bases lying between them. The CDR3 is made up of 12 amino acids. Germline V gene data show CDR1 as SQVTM and CDR2 as ANQGSEA. CDR3 nucleotide sequence: TGCAGCGTTGTCGAAACGGACTATGGCTACACCTTC. The encoded protein is CSVVETDYGYTF.

This chain connects TRBV5-4 to TRBJ1-4; D is ambiguous. The CDR3 has 16 amino acids. V was shortened by 0 bases and J by 6 bases, with 15 bases between the two germline ends. CDR1 is SGHNT and CDR2 is YYREEE in the germline V gene (reference sequence). The DNA of the CDR3 is TGTGCCAGCAGCTTGGACCCCAAAGGGAATGATGAAAAACTGTTTTTT. It yields the protein CASSLDPKGNDEKLFF.

CDR3 sequence (DNA): TGCAGCGTTGCATACCCAGGGTCGGGGACTAACTATGGCTACACCTTC. Protein: CSVAYPGSGTNYGYTF. The chain employs TRBV29-1 and TRBJ1-2; the D gene is possibly TRBD1 (5 bases). Germline values: CDR1 SQVTM, CDR2 ANQGSEA. The V gene lost 4 bases and the J gene lost 0 bases, with 18 bases spanning the gap. The CDR3 extends over 16 amino acids.

V gene TRBV7-2 combines with J gene TRBJ1-4, with 9 bases lining up with TRBD1. V dropped 5 bases and J dropped 9; count of bases not matched to a gene: 7. CDR1 SGHTA and CDR2 FQGNSA come from the germline V gene. CDR3 length: 14 residues. In nucleotides, the CDR3 is TGTGCCAGCAGCCCGGGACAGGGTCGCCAAAAACTGTTTTTT. Amino acids: CASSPGQGRQKLFF.

CDR3 protein: CASSPGPDSYEQYF. For the CDR3, the DNA is TGTGCCAGCAGCCCAGGACCAGATTCCTACGAGCAGTACTTC. This chain joins TRBV7-6 and TRBJ2-7; D unclear. This CDR3 is built from 14 residues. The germline CDR1 and CDR2 sequences are SGHVS and FNYEAQ. V was shortened by 5 bases and J by 1 base, with 12 bases between the two germline ends.

This rearrangement joins TRBV27 to TRBJ1-3, with D possibly being TRBD1 (5 bases). The germline gives CDR1 MNHEY, CDR2 SMNVEV (reference sequence). Trimming left V 2 bases short and J 4 bases short, with 12 bases between. The CDR3 has 15 amino acids. The CDR3 DNA sequence: TGTGCCAGCAGTTTAAGCAGGGTACCCGGAAACACCATATATTTT. This sequence encodes CASSLSRVPGNTIYF.